The clone carrying this TCR beta chain was seen more than once but under ten times. This entry is derived from a study of CD8+CD57+ T cells in acquired aplastic anemia. Study-wide context: The average read count for CD4+ cells in healthy donors was some 9.9 million.

J gave up 3 bases and V 2 bases, and 9 bases lay outside the gene matches. CDR3 length equals 15 residues. Germline CDR1 is SQVTM and CDR2 is ANQGSEA. TCR beta VDJ combinations and CDR3 sequences were profiled from genomic DNA. One entry per CDR3 protein, called by TCRdb with MiXCR from the reads. The profile shows roughly 420,000 distinct CDR3 sequences, roughly 68% of them singletons. The sequence came from a human donor in good health, serving as a control. This rearrangement joins TRBV29-1 to TRBJ1-2; 7 bases fit TRBD1. Sequencing was done on a sample of sorted CD4+, CD8+, or CD8+CD57+ T cells (not recorded which) from PBMCs. The DNA of the CDR3 is TGCAGCGTTGAATTTCGAAAGACAGGGTACTATGGCTACACCTTC. Its protein product is CSVEFRKTGYYGYTF.